One sample yielded the 24 T cell receptor beta chains listed below, sequenced in a study of CD8 T cells in ankylosing spondylitis. TCRdb reprocessed the 5' RACE reads with MiXCR, giving one entry per CDR3 protein. The sample holds approximately 240,000 distinct CDR3 sequences; 24% are singletons and the top ten take 0.6% to 0.75%. Sequencing input: blood, either unsorted or a sorted T cell fraction (not recorded which). These TCRs come from a male donor with ankylosing spondylitis or in good health (not recorded which).

This clonotype was seen repeatedly, ten times or more. The rearrangement uses TRBV11-2 and TRBJ2-2; D is possibly TRBD1 (6 bases). CDR3 length: 15 residues. Deletions cut 5 bases from V and 5 bases from J, with 15 bases between. In germline, CDR1 is SGHAT, CDR2 FQNNGV. CDR3 bases: TGTGCCAGCAGCGTAGGACAGTTAATAACCGGGGAGCTGTTTTTT. This encodes CASSVGQLITGELFF.

There are many counts of this clonotype. This chain links TRBV12-5 with TRBJ2-1; tentatively, D is TRBD1 (6 bases). V was shortened by 5 bases and J by 7 bases, with 12 bases between the two germline ends. In germline, CDR1 is LGHNT, CDR2 FRNRAP. The CDR3 consists of 13 residues. The CDR3 DNA sequence: TGTGCTAGTGGTCTGGAAACAGGGAATGAGCAGTTCTTC. Protein product: CASGLETGNEQFF.

The genes are TRBV28 and TRBJ2-3; 7 bases fit TRBD2. This CDR3 comprises 16 residues. The ends lost 4 bases at V and 4 bases at J; junction bases unmatched: 11. Germline V gene lookup returns CDR1 MDHEN and CDR2 SYDVKM. The CDR3 region is CASSYTSPSGADTQYF. CDR3 sequence (DNA): TGTGCCAGCAGTTACACTAGCCCCAGCGGGGCAGATACGCAGTATTTT.

This clonotype was observed many times. The gene calls are TRBV2 and TRBJ1-3; possible D gene TRBD1, 6 bases. Trimming shortened V by 4 bases and J by 4 bases, and 11 bases separated the two germline ends. There are 14 residues in the CDR3. CDR1 is SNHLY and CDR2 is FYNNEI in the germline V gene. The CDR3 nucleotides are TGTGCCAGCAGTGCTACAGGGAGAGGAAACACCATATATTTT. Translated, it gives CASSATGRGNTIYF.

This clonotype has at least ten counts. The genes are TRBV20-1 and TRBJ2-5, with 12 nucleotides matching TRBD1. This CDR3 spans 15 amino acids. CDR1 and CDR2 from the germline V gene are DFQATT and SNEGSKA (reference sequence). The J segment lost 4 bases and the V segment lost 5 bases, leaving 8 bases of the junction unmatched. The CDR3 bases are TGCAGTGCTTCTAGGGGGACAGGGGGCGCAGAGACCCAGTACTTC. Amino acid sequence: CSASRGTGGAETQYF.

This clonotype has at least ten counts. The chain uses TRBV12-3 or TRBV12-4 and TRBJ1-1, with unresolved D. Trimming stripped 2 bases from V and 2 bases from J, with 9 bases between. This CDR3 contains 14 residues. DNA of the CDR3: TGTGCCAGCAGTTTATGGAGGAGAAACACTGAAGCTTTCTTT. Translated, it gives CASSLWRRNTEAFF.

This clonotype was detected ten times or more. The V call is TRBV15, the J call TRBJ2-1; TRBD1 aligns across 10 bases. This CDR3 is built from 16 residues. J lost 7 bases, V lost 5 bases, and 11 bases had no gene match. Germline V gene data show CDR1 as LNHNV and CDR2 as YYDKDF (reference sequence). DNA for the CDR3: TGTGCCACCAGCGGGGAGGGGCGGGACAGGGGAAATGAGCAGTTCTTC. Its protein product is CATSGEGRDRGNEQFF.

A few counts support this clonotype. The chain links TRBV10-3 to TRBJ2-1; D gene ambiguous. Per the germline V gene, CDR1 is ENHRY and CDR2 is SYGVKD. The CDR3 spans 13 residues. Trimming removed 2 bases from V and 3 bases from J, with 5 bases in between. DNA of the CDR3: TGTGCCATCAGTGAGCCCATCTACAATGAGCAGTTCTTC. Residues: CAISEPIYNEQFF.

This clonotype has at least ten counts. This chain links TRBV5-1 with TRBJ2-1; D is perhaps TRBD2 (7 bases). Germline CDR1 SGHRS, CDR2 YFSETQ. The CDR3 is 18 amino acids. V was pared by 1 base and J by 12 bases, with 29 bases between. The CDR3, as DNA: TGCGCCAGCAGCTTGCCACCTTTCCTGGCGGGTACGGGGGGCTTGCAGTTCTTC. Amino acid sequence: CASSLPPFLAGTGGLQFF.

The CDR3 loop is CAISEPSRDISREDEQFF. The CDR3 nucleotides are TGTGCCATCAGTGAGCCGTCCCGGGACATTTCCAGGGAAGATGAGCAGTTCTTC. The rearrangement uses TRBV10-3 and TRBJ2-1; the D gene is possibly TRBD1 (6 bases). Germline CDR1 ENHRY, CDR2 SYGVKD. The V gene lost 2 bases and the J gene lost 8 bases, with 25 bases spanning the gap. This CDR3 is built from 18 residues.

This clonotype was seen many times. The gene calls are TRBV20-1 and TRBJ2-6, with D possibly being TRBD1 (6 bases). This CDR3 has 17 amino acids. The germline V gene has CDR1 DFQATT and CDR2 SNEGSKA (reference sequence). V lost 3 bases to trimming and J lost 1 base, with 16 bases between them. The CDR3 spells CSARVSGHPSGANVLTF. CDR3 nucleotides: TGCAGTGCTAGGGTGTCGGGACATCCATCTGGGGCCAACGTCCTGACTTTC.

This clonotype came up many times. The V and J genes are TRBV7-8 and TRBJ2-3; D remains ambiguous. Trimming shortened V by 3 bases and J by 0 bases, and 4 bases separated the two germline ends. The CDR3 has 13 residues. The V gene's germline CDR1 is SGHVS and CDR2 FQNEAQ. CDR3 protein: CASSFQSTDTQYF. The CDR3 DNA reads TGTGCCAGCAGCTTCCAGAGCACAGATACGCAGTATTTT.

This clonotype has a handful of counts. The chain links TRBV12-3 or TRBV12-4 to TRBJ2-1, with D perhaps matching TRBD2 (6 bases). This CDR3 spans 15 amino acids. V dropped 6 bases and J dropped 6 bases, with 18 bases sitting between them. CDR3 amino acids: CASSQGRRGINEQFF. CDR3 bases: TGTGCCAGCAGCCAGGGACGGAGGGGTATCAATGAGCAGTTCTTC.

The chain has TRBV6-5 and TRBJ2-5, with TRBD2 matching 7 bases. Per the germline V gene, CDR1 is MNHEY and CDR2 is SVGAGI. The CDR3 runs to 17 residues. V lost 0 bases to trimming and J lost 4 bases; unmatched junction nucleotides: 11. The DNA of the CDR3 is TGTGCCAGCAGTTACTCCGGACTAGAGGGTCGGCGAGAGACCCAGTACTTC. Translation gives CASSYSGLEGRRETQYF.

This clonotype was seen a handful of times. V and J are TRBV7-2 and TRBJ2-1; possible D gene TRBD2, 6 bases. The CDR3 totals 17 residues. Germline V gene data show CDR1 as SGHTA and CDR2 as FQGNSA. Trimming removed 2 bases at V and 12 bases at J, with 26 bases between. CDR3 residues: CASSLPLLGGAFTRQFF. The CDR3, as DNA: TGTGCCAGCAGCTTACCCCTTTTGGGGGGAGCCTTTACCCGGCAGTTCTTC. Full variable domain (missing parts from reference TRBV7-2 and TRBJ2-1): GAGVSQSPSNKVTEKGKDVELRCDPISGHTALYWYRQSLGQGLEFLIYFQGNSAPDKSGLPSDRFSAERTGGSVSTLTIQRTQQEDSAVYLCASSLPLLGGAFTRQFFGPGTRLTVL.

This clonotype was picked up many times. The V gene is TRBV5-1, the J gene TRBJ2-3; a weak D match, TRBD1 (5 bases). Trimming took off 0 bases at V and 4 bases at J, with 12 bases between the two ends. CDR1 SGHRS and CDR2 YFSETQ come from the germline V gene. The CDR3 has 15 residues. This CDR3 is CASSLEGYYSDTQYF. The DNA of the CDR3 is TGCGCCAGCAGCTTGGAGGGGTATTATTCAGATACGCAGTATTTT. The full variable domain, rest sourced from reference TRBV5-1 and TRBJ2-3, is KAGVTQTPRYLIKTRGQQVTLSCSPISGHRSVSWYQQTPGQGLQFLFEYFSETQRNKGNFPGRFSGRQFSNSRSEMNVSTLELGDSALYLCASSLEGYYSDTQYFGPGTRLTVL.

This sequence joins TRBV20-1 and TRBJ1-5; D call uncertain. This CDR3 comprises 12 residues. With 2 bases removed from V and 6 bases from J, the gap between germline ends came to 8 bases. Per the germline V gene, CDR1 is DFQATT and CDR2 is SNEGSKA (reference sequence). CDR3 DNA: TGCAGTGCTAGAAAGGGAGGTCAGCCCCAGCATTTT. Amino acid sequence: CSARKGGQPQHF.

This clonotype was observed at least ten times. J is TRBJ2-2 and V is TRBV20-1; weak D call: TRBD2 (5 bases). The CDR3 length is 16 residues. Germline CDR1 DFQATT, CDR2 SNEGSKA (reference sequence). Trimming removed 0 bases at V and 7 bases at J, with 18 bases between. This chain's CDR3 is CSARDHSVRSDGELFF. The CDR3 DNA reads TGCAGTGCTAGAGATCATAGCGTCCGAAGTGACGGGGAGCTGTTTTTT.

The J gene is TRBJ1-5, the V gene TRBV4-1, with unresolved D. Per germline, CDR1 MGHRA and CDR2 YSYEKL. V gave up 1 base and J gave up 0 bases, with 4 bases separating them. CDR3 length: 14 residues. The CDR3 reads CASSQVGSNQPQHF. In DNA, the CDR3 is TGCGCCAGCAGCCAAGTTGGTAGCAATCAGCCCCAGCATTTT.

Note on this clonotype: This may stem from a read error, because a much larger clone lies one nucleotide away. V and J are TRBV7-2 and TRBJ2-3; the match to TRBD2 covers 11 bases. The germline V gene has CDR1 SGHTA and CDR2 FQGNSA. The CDR3 covers 16 residues. After removal of 5 bases from V and 1 base from J, the junction contained 5 bases not matched to a gene. The CDR3 here is CASSSNSGGGTDTQYF. In DNA form, the CDR3 reads TGTGCCAGCAGCAGTAATAGCGGGGGGGGCACAGATACGCAGTATTTT.

To note about this clonotype: A much larger clone lies a single base off, so this may be a read error. The chain uses TRBV20-1 and TRBJ2-1; D not certain. The J call may be in error: the DNA end matches TRBJ2-7 better. Per germline, CDR1 DFQATT and CDR2 SNEGSKA (reference sequence). The CDR3 consists of 12 residues. This CDR3 reads CSVSPENNEQYF. DNA for the CDR3: TGCAGTGTATCTCCAGAAAACAATGAGCAGTACTTC.

In its sample, this clonotype was seen many times. The chain carries TRBV6-5 and TRBJ1-1; the D is unclear. Germline CDR1 MNHEY, CDR2 SVGAGI. The germline V and J ends were trimmed by 3 bases and 6 bases, with 8 bases remaining between them. The CDR3 is made up of 12 amino acids. The CDR3 DNA reads as TGTGCCAGCAGTTATAGTGGGTCTGAAGCTTTCTTT. Amino acids: CASSYSGSEAFF.

This clonotype was picked up one time. The chain has TRBV7-2 and TRBJ2-7; maybe TRBD1 (6 bases). This CDR3 spans 15 amino acids. Germline V gives CDR1 SGHTA, CDR2 FQGNSA. V lost 6 bases, J lost 1 base, and 16 bases lay in between. The DNA for the CDR3 is TGTGCCAGCAGTCGCCAGGGGACCGCTTCCTACGAGCAGTACTTC. Protein sequence: CASSRQGTASYEQYF.

This clonotype was recorded at least ten times. V is TRBV20-1 and J is TRBJ2-3; TRBD1 matches at 7 bases. Germline lookup yields CDR1 DFQATT and CDR2 SNEGSKA (reference sequence). V trimming: 4 bases; J trimming: 6 bases; junction bases outside the gene matches: 1. This CDR3 contains 11 residues. In DNA form, the CDR3 reads TGCAGTGCTATCAGGGGGGATACGCAGTATTTT. This translates into CSAIRGDTQYF.